This is a list of T cell receptor beta chains from one sample in a study of response to subunit inactivated influenza vaccine. TCRdb independently ran MiXCR on the RT-PCR reads; one entry per CDR3 protein. The repertoire consists of hundreds of thousands of distinct CDR3 sequences, with about 18% occurring once and the leading ten covering approximately 10%. The sequenced sample was PBMCs from blood, obtained roughly 5 days after vaccination. All receptors derive from a man in his forties or fifties who received an inactivated influenza vaccine. CDR3s include the opening cysteine and the closing phenylalanine or tryptophan. The D gene is left open where the match is weak. Clone size is given for some rows only: seen once, a few or many times, or a class if the clone is expanded.

CDR3 DNA | CDR3 protein | clone size | J gene | V gene | D gene
TGTGCCAGCAAGATTACCGGGGAGCTGTTTTTT | CASKITGELFF | few | TRBJ2-2 | TRBV12-3/TRBV12-4 | NA
TGCAGTGCCGATAGCGGGTCCTACGAGCAGTACTTC | CSADSGSYEQYF | NA | TRBJ2-7 | TRBV20-1 | TRBD2
TGCAGCGTTGAGGCTCCCGATGGCCCCATATATTTT | CSVEAPDGPIYF | NA | TRBJ1-3 | TRBV29-1 | NA
TGTGCCAGCAGCCCCCCTAGCGGGAGGACCCACAATGAGCAGTTCTTC | CASSPPSGRTHNEQFF | few | TRBJ2-1 | TRBV7-2 | TRBD2
TGTGCCAGCAGCTCGGGACCGATCTCGGGGACCCAGTACTTC | CASSSGPISGTQYF | NA | TRBJ2-5 | TRBV7-2 | NA
TGCGCCAGCAGCCGAAGCGGGACTGACTCCTACGAGCAGTACTTC | CASSRSGTDSYEQYF | NA | TRBJ2-7 | TRBV4-3 | TRBD2
TGTGCCAGCAGCCAAGAAATAGCGGCAATCTACAATGAGCAGTTCTTC | CASSQEIAAIYNEQFF | few | TRBJ2-1 | TRBV4-2 | NA
TGCAGTGCTAGTCCCCAGGCTAGTTGGGAGACCCAGTACTTC | CSASPQASWETQYF | NA | TRBJ2-5 | TRBV20-1 | NA
TGTGCCAGCAGCGTTACTAGCGGGAGTCTTGGGGAGCAGTTCTTC | CASSVTSGSLGEQFF | NA | TRBJ2-1 | TRBV7-2 | TRBD2
TGTGCCAGCAGCTTCGGCCCCCGGGGTTTCGAGCAGTACTTC | CASSFGPRGFEQYF | many | TRBJ2-7 | TRBV7-2 | NA
TGTGCCAGCAGTTTACGTGGCTTCGGTGCCGGGGAGCTGTTTTTT | CASSLRGFGAGELFF | NA | TRBJ2-2 | TRBV28 | NA
TGTGCCAGCAGCGTAACTCAGAGGGGCACAGATACGCAGTATTTT | CASSVTQRGTDTQYF | few | TRBJ2-3 | TRBV9 | NA
TGTGCCAGCAGTTACGGGCAGGGGGAGGCCGGGGAGCTGTTTTTT | CASSYGQGEAGELFF | few | TRBJ2-2 | TRBV6-5 | NA
TGCGCCAGCATAGGACAGGAGAACACTGAAGCTTTCTTT | CASIGQENTEAFF | NA | TRBJ1-1 | TRBV5-1 | TRBD1
TGTGCCAGCAGCTTAACCGGACAGGGGGCAAGTGAGCAGTTCTTC | CASSLTGQGASEQFF | once | TRBJ2-1 | TRBV11-3 | TRBD1
TGTGCCATCAGTGAGGCAGGGCGCTTCGAGCAGTACTTC | CAISEAGRFEQYF | few | TRBJ2-7 | TRBV10-3 | NA
TGCGCCAGCAGCCAAGGGGCGGACATCGCCTACGAGCAGTACTTC | CASSQGADIAYEQYF | NA | TRBJ2-7 | TRBV4-3 | NA
TGCAGTGTTGAGGACCGAGCCAAAAACATTCAGTACTTC | CSVEDRAKNIQYF | NA | TRBJ2-4 | TRBV20-1 | NA
TGTGCCAGCAGTAAAGAGACAGGGGTGACTAACTATGGCTACACCTTC | CASSKETGVTNYGYTF | NA | TRBJ1-2 | TRBV12-3/TRBV12-4 | TRBD1
TGTGCCAGCAGCAAACTAGCGGGAGGCCGTACAGATACGCAGTATTTT | CASSKLAGGRTDTQYF | NA | TRBJ2-3 | TRBV12-3/TRBV12-4 | TRBD2
TGCGCCAGCAGCTCAAACGGACGGGGCGAAGGGGAGCAGTACTTC | CASSSNGRGEGEQYF | few | TRBJ2-7 | TRBV4-3 | NA
TGTGCCTGGAGTGTACCCGGGCGAGTTAATGAGCAGTTCTTC | CAWSVPGRVNEQFF | NA | TRBJ2-1 | TRBV30 | NA
TGTGCCAGCAGTTTAGTAGGGTCCGGGGAGCTGTTTTTT | CASSLVGSGELFF | many | TRBJ2-2 | TRBV7-9 | NA
TGCAGTGGTTATAGCGGGCCTGGGGAGCAGTACTTC | CSGYSGPGEQYF | NA | TRBJ2-7 | TRBV20-1 | TRBD2
TGCGCCAGCAGCCAAGATAGCCAGGCGGACATCCGATTCTCAACTAATGAAAAACTGTTTTTT | CASSQDSQADIRFSTNEKLFF | NA | TRBJ1-4 | TRBV4-1 | NA
TGTGCCAGCAGCGAATTCAGGGATACGCAGTATTTT | CASSEFRDTQYF | few | TRBJ2-3 | TRBV7-8 | NA